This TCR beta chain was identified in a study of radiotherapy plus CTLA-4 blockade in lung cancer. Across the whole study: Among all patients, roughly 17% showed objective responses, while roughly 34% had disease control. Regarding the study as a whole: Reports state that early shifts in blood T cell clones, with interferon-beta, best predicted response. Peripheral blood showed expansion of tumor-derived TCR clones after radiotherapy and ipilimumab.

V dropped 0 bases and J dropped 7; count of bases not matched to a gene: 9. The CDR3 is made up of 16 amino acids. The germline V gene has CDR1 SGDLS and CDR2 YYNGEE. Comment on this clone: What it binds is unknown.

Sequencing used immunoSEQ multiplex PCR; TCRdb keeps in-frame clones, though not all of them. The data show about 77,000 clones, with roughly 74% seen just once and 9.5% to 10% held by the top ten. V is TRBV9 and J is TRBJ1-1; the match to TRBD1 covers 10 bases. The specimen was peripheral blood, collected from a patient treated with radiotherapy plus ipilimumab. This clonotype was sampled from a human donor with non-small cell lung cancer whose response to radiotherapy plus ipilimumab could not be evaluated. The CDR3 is CASSVGAGQGNDEAFF. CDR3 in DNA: TGTGCCAGCAGCGTAGGAGCGGGACAGGGGAACGATGAAGCTTTCTTT.